In its sample, the clone carrying this TCR beta chain was seen many times. This entry belongs to a study of early T cells in non-severe SARS-CoV-2 infection. V lost 3 bases, J lost 4 bases, and 8 bases stayed unmatched. The germline gives CDR1 DFQATT, CDR2 SNEGSKA (reference sequence). This CDR3 comprises 14 residues. Each single cDNA molecule received a unique molecular identifier. TCRdb called the 5' RACE reads again in MiXCR, with one record for every CDR3 protein. The sample consists of about 28,000 distinct CDR3 sequences, about 5.8% of them appearing once. This chain connects TRBV20-1 to TRBJ1-2, with 7 bases lining up with TRBD1. Sequencing was carried out using whole blood. The source is an adult who was a healthcare worker with PCR-confirmed SARS-CoV-2 infection or an uninfected control (not recorded which). Here the CDR3 reads CSASTGGTAYGYTF. DNA of the CDR3: TGCAGTGCTAGTACGGGGGGGACAGCCTATGGCTACACCTTC.